Sequencing of this T cell receptor beta chain was carried out in a study of blood T cells in healthy people across ages. This clonotype was detected only a few times. What it recognizes is unknown. With a J-beta primer mix and a sample-barcoded 5' primer, a second PCR ran roughly 6 to 11 cycles. TCRdb ran MiXCR on the 5' RACE reads and lists one entry per CDR3 protein. The sample has 650,000 to 1,000,000 distinct CDR3 sequences; around 36% are singletons. The study's findings and limits: Higher diversity, along with more naive CD4+ cells, distinguished long-lived donors from aged donors.

The length of the CDR3 is 16 residues. Germline loops: CDR1 SQVTM, CDR2 ANQGSEA. V was clipped by 2 bases and J by 4 bases, with 20 bases between them. V gene TRBV29-1 combines with J gene TRBJ1-1; D is unresolved. Sequenced: blood. The TCR comes from a man aged 18 to 29 in good health. CDR3: CSVETQSWRIPTEAFF. CDR3 nucleotide sequence: TGCAGCGTTGAAACGCAGAGTTGGAGGATCCCCACTGAAGCTTTCTTT.